This T cell receptor beta chain was identified during a study of neoadjuvant anti-PD-1 for oral cavity cancer. The wider study: Before surgery, most patients got three to four biweekly 3 mg/kg nivolumab doses.

Assay used: immunoSEQ multiplex PCR; TCRdb lists only in-frame clones, some missing. The profile shows 30,000 to 40,000 clones, just under 90% of them singletons. Germline V gene data show CDR1 as SGDLS and CDR2 as YYNGEE. The CDR3 has 14 residues. The V segment lost 4 bases and the J segment 5 bases; nucleotides outside the gene matches: 6. This clone was counted only a few times. The input for sequencing was PBMCs, taken before nivolumab (anti-PD-1) treatment. V is TRBV9 and J is TRBJ2-7; 10 nucleotides align to TRBD1. The clonotype comes from a person aged 40 to 85 with oral cavity squamous cell carcinoma. CDR3 nucleotides: TGTGCCAGCAGCTTCATGACAGGGGGCGACGAGCAGTACTTC. Translated, it gives CASSFMTGGDEQYF.